The TCR beta chain under discussion was sequenced for a study of T cells in Graves' hyperthyroidism and ophthalmopathy. CDR3 length equals 15 residues. Trimming took off 0 bases at V and 5 bases at J, with 13 bases between the two ends. This clonotype has a count of ten or more. Its antigen is still unknown. The CDR3 regions of TCR beta were amplified from RNA transcripts. The study used the HTBI primer set for a first-round RT-PCR of the TCR CDR3. MiXCR, run by TCRdb on the multiplex PCR reads, gives a single entry per CDR3 protein. The data show around 700,000 distinct CDR3 sequences, 18% seen once. Study conclusions and caveats: Ophthalmopathy and stable hyperthyroidism were separated by a 13 V-J model.

The source of the PBMCs was 10 ml of fresh peripheral blood. The V and J genes are TRBV6-7 and TRBJ2-5, with D unclear. TRBV6-7 belongs to the ORF category, with a function that is uncertain. Material for sequencing was blood. This receptor was identified in a woman in her forties or fifties with Graves' hyperthyroidism that later progressed to Graves' ophthalmopathy. The CDR3 reads CASSYSNGVWETQYF. Here the CDR3 DNA reads TGTGCCAGCAGTTACTCGAATGGGGTTTGGGAGACCCAGTACTTC.